This entry lists 22 T cell receptor beta chains sequenced from one sample in a study of OX40 agonist ivuxolimab in advanced cancers. Clones were sequenced by immunoSEQ multiplex PCR, and TCRdb holds only the in-frame ones, with some missing. The table records 85,000 to 100,000 clones, approximately 94% of them present only once. Sequencing used CD4+ or CD8+ T cells sorted from blood, obtained in a trial of the OX40 agonist ivuxolimab. The receptor set was obtained from an adult with an advanced solid tumor such as melanoma, head and neck, liver or kidney cancer.

The chain employs TRBV7-9 and TRBJ1-2, with 8 positions matching TRBD1. The J segment lost 5 bases and the V segment lost 8 bases, leaving 10 bases of the junction unmatched. The CDR3 consists of 14 residues. Germline V gene data show CDR1 as SEHNR and CDR2 as FQNEAQ (reference sequence). The CDR3 protein is CASGIGQGGYGYTF. CDR3 in DNA: TGTGCCAGCGGAATAGGACAGGGAGGGTATGGCTACACCTTC.

V usage is TRBV28 and J usage is TRBJ1-1; 9 bases match TRBD1. Unmatched junction bases numbered 17, after V lost 7 bases and J lost 5 bases. The CDR3 contains 17 residues. Germline V gene sequence: CDR1 MDHEN, CDR2 SYDVKM. The CDR3 is CASIPPFGGTGRTEAFF. The CDR3 DNA is TGTGCCAGCATACCCCCATTTGGTGGGACAGGGAGAACTGAAGCTTTCTTT.

This clone appeared a single time. The DNA of the CDR3 is TGTGCCAGTAGAACAATTAGGGGTGGGGACGACAATGAGCAGTTCTTC. Encoded protein: CASRTIRGGDDNEQFF. The chain carries TRBV19 and TRBJ2-1, with D possibly called TRBD1 or TRBD2 (5 bases each). There are 16 residues in the CDR3. Germline-derived CDR1 and CDR2 are LNHDA and SQIVND (reference sequence). V lost 6 bases and J 5 bases, leaving 20 bases between the germline ends.

V gene TRBV7-2 combines with J gene TRBJ2-5; 8 nucleotides line up with TRBD1. J gave up 4 bases and V 3 bases, and 4 bases lay outside the gene matches. The CDR3 loop spans 14 amino acids. The germline gives CDR1 SGHTA, CDR2 FQGNSA. As DNA, the CDR3 is TGTGCCAGCAGCTTCGACAGGGGCGGAGAGACCCAGTACTTC. This codes for CASSFDRGGETQYF.

The V and J genes are TRBV7-2 and TRBJ2-7; D call uncertain. Trimming removed 1 base from V and 4 bases from J, with 11 bases in between. This CDR3 is built from 14 residues. CDR1 is SGHTA, CDR2 FQGNSA, per germline. CDR3 protein: CASSLGGLGYEQYF. CDR3 coding DNA: TGTGCCAGCAGCTTAGGCGGTTTGGGATACGAGCAGTACTTC. The variable domain in full, completed from reference TRBV7-2 and TRBJ2-7, reads GAGVSQSPSNKVTEKGKDVELRCDPISGHTALYWYRQSLGQGLEFLIYFQGNSAPDKSGLPSDRFSAERTGGSVSTLTIQRTQQEDSAVYLCASSLGGLGYEQYFGPGTRLTVT.

The chain has TRBV7-2 and TRBJ2-4, with 9 positions matching TRBD2. The J segment lost 2 bases and the V segment lost 5 bases, leaving 4 bases of the junction unmatched. The CDR3 covers 15 residues. Germline-derived CDR1 and CDR2 are SGHTA and FQGNSA. The CDR3 loop is CASSRGGASKNIQYF. The CDR3 bases are TGTGCCAGCAGCCGCGGGGGGGCCTCCAAAAACATTCAGTACTTC.

The CDR3 region is CASSLGLAGGETQYF. The DNA for the CDR3 is TGTGCCAGCAGTTTAGGACTAGCGGGTGGGGAGACCCAGTACTTC. The chain recombines TRBV6-5 with TRBJ2-5; TRBD2 matches at 11 bases. The CDR3 has 15 amino acids. CDR1 is MNHEY, CDR2 SVGAGI, per germline. V shed 4 bases, J shed 5 bases, and the junction held 6 bases outside the gene matches.

The J gene is TRBJ2-3, the V gene TRBV7-3; 10 nucleotides line up with TRBD2. The germline CDR1 and CDR2 sequences are SGHTA and FQGTGA. The trim removed 6 bases at V and 4 bases at J, leaving 7 bases unmatched. The CDR3 is made up of 15 amino acids. The DNA of the CDR3 is TGTGCCAGCAGTCCTAGCGGGAGAAACGCAGATACGCAGTATTTT. Its protein product is CASSPSGRNADTQYF. Full variable domain (remainder filled in from reference TRBV7-3 and TRBJ2-3): GAGVSQTPSNKVTEKGKYVELRCDPISGHTALYWYRQSLGQGPEFLIYFQGTGAADDSGLPNDRFFAVRPEGSVSTLKIQRTERGDSAVYLCASSPSGRNADTQYFGPGTRLTVL.

V usage is TRBV27 and J usage is TRBJ1-2, with D perhaps matching TRBD1 (6 bases). This CDR3 is 14 amino acids long. Trimming took 3 bases from V and 3 from J, leaving 11 bases between them. Germline V gene data show CDR1 as MNHEY and CDR2 as SMNVEV (reference sequence). The CDR3: CASSFYRDDYGYTF. Written as DNA, the CDR3 is TGTGCCAGCAGTTTCTACAGGGACGACTATGGCTACACCTTC.

This rearrangement joins TRBV5-1 to TRBJ1-3, with no clear D. With 4 bases removed from V and 0 bases from J, the gap between germline ends came to 11 bases. Germline loops: CDR1 SGHRS, CDR2 YFSETQ. This CDR3 comprises 15 residues. CDR3 bases: TGCGCCAGCAGCGACGGACGGGCCTCTGGAAACACCATATATTTT. It codes for CASSDGRASGNTIYF. Full variable domain (outside the CDR3, taken from reference TRBV5-1 and TRBJ1-3): KAGVTQTPRYLIKTRGQQVTLSCSPISGHRSVSWYQQTPGQGLQFLFEYFSETQRNKGNFPGRFSGRQFSNSRSEMNVSTLELGDSALYLCASSDGRASGNTIYFGEGSWLTVV.

Only a few counts were recorded for this clone. The chain employs TRBV7-2 and TRBJ1-1, with a weak D call TRBD1 (6 bases). Germline CDR1 reads SGHTA; CDR2 reads FQGNSA. CDR3 length: 13 amino acids. V was cut by 3 bases and J by 5 bases, with 10 bases left in between. The CDR3 region has the DNA TGTGCCAGCAGCTTCACAGGGCGGACTGAAGCTTTCTTT. Translation: CASSFTGRTEAFF.

The chain links TRBV5-4 to TRBJ2-7, with 9 nucleotides matching TRBD2. This CDR3 is built from 13 residues. Germline values: CDR1 SGHNT, CDR2 YYREEE (reference sequence). Losses at the gene ends were 0 bases for V and 6 bases for J; bases not matched to a gene: 1. CDR3 protein: CASSLARGGEQYF. The CDR3 bases are TGTGCCAGCAGCTTGGCGCGGGGGGGCGAGCAGTACTTC.

This clone has a single count. J is TRBJ2-7 and V is TRBV7-2, with D perhaps TRBD2 (5 bases). CDR3 length equals 12 residues. Trimming removed 5 bases at V and 6 bases at J, with 11 bases between. The V gene's germline CDR1 is SGHTA and CDR2 FQGNSA. The CDR3, as DNA: TGTGCCAGCAGCCAAACTAGTTCCGAGCAGTACTTC. Translated: CASSQTSSEQYF.

V is TRBV9 and J is TRBJ2-7; D uncertain. The germline CDR1 and CDR2 sequences are SGDLS and YYNGEE. The V gene lost 0 bases and the J gene lost 1 base, with 5 bases spanning the gap. The CDR3 extends over 13 amino acids. CDR3 bases: TGTGCCAGCAGCGTAGTGGGGTCCTACGAGCAGTACTTC. Protein product: CASSVVGSYEQYF.

This clone was observed a few times. The chain carries TRBV11-2 and TRBJ2-2, with 8 bases identical to TRBD1. This CDR3 has 15 residues. Germline V gives CDR1 SGHAT, CDR2 FQNNGV. Trimming took 3 bases from V and 7 from J; bases not matched to a gene: 7. Here the CDR3 DNA reads TGTGCCAGCAGCTTTATCAGGGGGCGAAGCGGGGAGCTGTTTTTT. The encoded protein is CASSFIRGRSGELFF. The full variable domain, completed using reference TRBV11-2 and TRBJ2-2, is EAGVAQSPRYKIIEKRQSVAFWCNPISGHATLYWYQQILGQGPKLLIQFQNNGVVDDSQLPKDRFSAERLKGVDSTLKIQPAKLEDSAVYLCASSFIRGRSGELFFGEGSRLTVL.

The rearrangement links TRBV7-3 to TRBJ2-3; D is perhaps TRBD2 (7 bases). Germline CDR1 is SGHTA and CDR2 is FQGTGA. Trimming stripped 3 bases from V and 0 bases from J, with 16 bases between. The CDR3 is 17 residues long. DNA for the CDR3: TGTGCCAGCAGCTTGGGCGGGGGCGGCCCTAGCACAGATACGCAGTATTTT. As protein: CASSLGGGGPSTDTQYF.

This chain links TRBV6-1 with TRBJ1-3; D not resolved. Trimming took 2 bases from V and 0 from J, leaving 14 bases between them. Germline V gene lookup returns CDR1 MNHNS and CDR2 SASEGT. CDR3 length equals 17 residues. The CDR3 loop is CASSETGPLSSGNTIYF. Here the CDR3 DNA reads TGTGCCAGCAGTGAAACCGGGCCTCTGAGCTCTGGAAACACCATATATTTT.

CDR3 sequence (DNA): TGCGCCAGCAGCTGGGAGAATGAGCAGTTCTTC. Its protein is CASSWENEQFF. V is TRBV5-1 and J is TRBJ2-1, with D possibly TRBD2 on 5 matching bases. In germline, CDR1 is SGHRS, CDR2 YFSETQ. V lost 3 bases and J lost 7, with 5 bases in between. This CDR3 is 11 amino acids long.

This clone has just one count. The rearrangement joins TRBV27 to TRBJ2-2; D gene unclear. Trimming shortened V by 6 bases and J by 4 bases, and 3 bases separated the two germline ends. Looked up from germline, CDR1 is MNHEY and CDR2 is SMNVEV (reference sequence). CDR3 length equals 11 residues. In DNA, the CDR3 is TGTGCCAGCAGGGCCACCGGGGAGCTGTTTTTT. Encoded protein: CASRATGELFF.

For this clone: Other DNA sequences in the sample encode the same CDR3. The CDR3 sequence is CASSPGYEQYF. DNA for the CDR3: TGTGCCAGCTCACCAGGGTACGAGCAGTACTTC. J is TRBJ2-7 and V is TRBV18, with no clear D. Trimming pared 2 bases from V and 4 bases from J, leaving 3 bases between. The germline V gene encodes CDR1 KGHSH and CDR2 LQKENI. The CDR3 extends over 11 amino acids.

This clone was detected only once. V usage is TRBV18 and J usage is TRBJ2-6; D ambiguous. In germline, CDR1 is KGHSH, CDR2 LQKENI. Trimming stripped 0 bases from V and 1 base from J, with 7 bases between. The CDR3 has 16 amino acids. CDR3 coding DNA: TGTGCCAGCTCACCACCGGGGTGGTCTGGGGCCAACGTCCTGACTTTC. Residues: CASSPPGWSGANVLTF. Using reference TRBV18 and TRBJ2-6 for the parts outside the CDR3, the full variable domain is NAGVMQNPRHLVRRRGQEARLRCSPMKGHSHVYWYRQLPEEGLKFMVYLQKENIIDESGMPKERFSAEFPKEGPSILRIQQVVRGDSAAYFCASSPPGWSGANVLTFGAGSRLTVL.

This rearrangement joins TRBV5-1 to TRBJ1-2; tentatively, D is TRBD1 (6 bases). V dropped 3 bases and J dropped 3 bases, with 9 bases sitting between them. The CDR3 is made up of 13 amino acids. Germline V gene sequence: CDR1 SGHRS, CDR2 YFSETQ. For the CDR3, the DNA is TGCGCCAGCAGCTCCCAGGGGTACTATGGCTACACCTTC. Its protein is CASSSQGYYGYTF.